This T cell receptor beta chain was recovered during a study of blood T cells in healthy people across ages. Study outcomes and limitations: Investigators treated diversity estimates from one million T cells as underestimates.

The second PCR ran 7 to 11 cycles with a sample-barcoded 5' primer and J-beta primers. TCRdb passed the 5' RACE reads through MiXCR, listing each CDR3 protein once. The sample yields 1.5 million to 2 million distinct CDR3 sequences, approximately 28% seen once. The germline V gene has CDR1 SGHTA and CDR2 FQGNSA. The CDR3 contains 14 residues. Trimming stripped 0 bases from V and 4 bases from J, with 9 bases between. This clonotype was found many times. Its antigen is unknown. The source of this sequence is a woman between 25 and 40 years old in good health. The V gene is TRBV7-2, the J gene TRBJ1-2; D gene ambiguous. The specimen was blood. CDR3 DNA: TGTGCCAGCAGCTTAGCTCTGGGAGGCTATGGCTACACCTTC. It encodes CASSLALGGYGYTF.